This TCR beta chain was recorded in a study of technical replicates of blood from a handful of donors. From germline, CDR1 is SGHRS and CDR2 YFSETQ. The CDR3 has 17 amino acids. Unmatched junction bases numbered 11, after V lost 3 bases and J lost 2 bases. The assay was immunoSEQ multiplex PCR, and TCRdb's table has in-frame clones only and misses some. The sample lists under 15,000 clones, about four fifths occurring once. This chain joins TRBV5-1 and TRBJ2-7; 10 bases match TRBD1. The origin of this receptor is a human donor in good health. What was sequenced was PBMCs. CDR3 in amino acids: CASSSRPVGQGTYEQYF. CDR3 DNA sequence: TGCGCCAGCAGCTCCAGGCCTGTGGGACAGGGGACCTACGAGCAGTACTTC.